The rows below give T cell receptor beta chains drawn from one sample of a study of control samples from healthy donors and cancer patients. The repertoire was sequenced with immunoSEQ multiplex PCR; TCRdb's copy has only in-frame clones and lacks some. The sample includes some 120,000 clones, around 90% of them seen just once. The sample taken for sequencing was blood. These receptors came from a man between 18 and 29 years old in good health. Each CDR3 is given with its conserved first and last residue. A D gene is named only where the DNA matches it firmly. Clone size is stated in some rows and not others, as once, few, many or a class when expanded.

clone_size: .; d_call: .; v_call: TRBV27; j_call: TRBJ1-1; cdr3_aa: CASSTYRDGSKAFF; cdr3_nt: TGTGCCAGCAGTACGTACCGGGACGGCAGTAAAGCTTTCTTT
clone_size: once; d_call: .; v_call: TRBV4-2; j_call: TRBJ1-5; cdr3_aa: CASSQDMGRQYSNQPQHF; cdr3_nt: TGTGCCAGCAGCCAAGATATGGGGAGACAGTATAGCAATCAGCCCCAGCATTTT
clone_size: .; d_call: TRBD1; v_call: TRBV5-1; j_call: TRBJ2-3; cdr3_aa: CASELGPRTGGTDTQYF; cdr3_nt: TGCGCCAGCGAGCTTGGGCCTAGGACAGGGGGCACAGATACGCAGTATTTT
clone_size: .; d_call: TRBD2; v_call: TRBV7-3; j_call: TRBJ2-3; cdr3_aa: CASSLGLAGRTDTQYF; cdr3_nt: TGTGCCAGCAGCCTGGGACTAGCGGGGCGCACAGATACGCAGTATTTT
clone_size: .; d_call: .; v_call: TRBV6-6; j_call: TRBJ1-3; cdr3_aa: CASSPAENTIYF; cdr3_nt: TGTGCCAGCAGCCCCGCCGAAAACACCATATATTTT
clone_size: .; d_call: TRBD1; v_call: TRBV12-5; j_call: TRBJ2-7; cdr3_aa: CASGPGQLYEQYF; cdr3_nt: TGTGCTAGTGGCCCGGGACAGCTCTACGAGCAGTACTTC
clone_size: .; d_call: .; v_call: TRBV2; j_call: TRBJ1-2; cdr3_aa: CASSDPGLLYGYTF; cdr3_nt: TGTGCCAGCAGTGACCCCGGACTTCTCTATGGCTACACCTTC
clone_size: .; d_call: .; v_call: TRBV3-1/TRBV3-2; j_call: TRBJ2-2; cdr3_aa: CASSLRDGPDGELFF; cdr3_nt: TGTGCCAGCAGCCTACGGGACGGGCCTGACGGGGAGCTGTTTTTT
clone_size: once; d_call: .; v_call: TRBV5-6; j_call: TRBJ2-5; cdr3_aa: CASSQSGAKETQYF; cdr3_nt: TGTGCCAGCAGCCAGTCGGGGGCTAAAGAGACCCAGTACTTC
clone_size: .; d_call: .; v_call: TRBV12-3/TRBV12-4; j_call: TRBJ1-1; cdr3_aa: CASSFSTFAEAFF; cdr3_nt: TGTGCCAGCAGTTTTTCGACATTCGCTGAAGCTTTCTTT
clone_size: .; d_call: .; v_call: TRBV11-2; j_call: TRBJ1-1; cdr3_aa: CASSLGRGALNTEAFF; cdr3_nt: TGTGCCAGCAGCTTAGGGAGGGGAGCCCTGAACACTGAAGCTTTCTTT
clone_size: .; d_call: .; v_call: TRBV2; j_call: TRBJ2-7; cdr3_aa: CASKGRVDEQYF; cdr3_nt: TGTGCCAGCAAAGGCAGGGTCGACGAGCAGTACTTC
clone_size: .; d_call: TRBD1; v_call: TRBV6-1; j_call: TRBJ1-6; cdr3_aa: CASSDKTGPLSNSPLHF; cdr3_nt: TGTGCCAGCAGTGACAAGACAGGGCCCCTTTCCAATTCACCCCTCCACTTT
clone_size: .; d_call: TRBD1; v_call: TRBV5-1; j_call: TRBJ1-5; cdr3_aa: CASSLGQGRDQPQHF; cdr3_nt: TGCGCCAGCAGCTTGGGACAGGGCAGGGATCAGCCCCAGCATTTT
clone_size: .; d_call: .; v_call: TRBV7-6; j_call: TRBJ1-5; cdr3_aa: CASSLVDTGFQRWGWSNQPQHF; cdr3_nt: TGTGCCAGCAGCTTAGTTGACACAGGGTTCCAACGGTGGGGATGGAGCAATCAGCCCCAGCATTTT
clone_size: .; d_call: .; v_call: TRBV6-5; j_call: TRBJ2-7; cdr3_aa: CASSYSFGTEYEQYF; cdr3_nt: TGTGCCAGCAGTTACTCCTTCGGGACCGAATACGAGCAGTACTTC
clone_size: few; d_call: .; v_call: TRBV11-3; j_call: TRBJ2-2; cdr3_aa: CASSPGTGELFF; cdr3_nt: TGTGCCAGCAGCCCCGGGACCGGGGAGCTGTTTTTT
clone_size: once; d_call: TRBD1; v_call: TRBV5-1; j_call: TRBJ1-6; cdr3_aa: CASRQTGTGNSPLHF; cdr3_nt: TGCGCCAGCAGACAAACCGGGACAGGGAATTCACCCCTCCACTTT
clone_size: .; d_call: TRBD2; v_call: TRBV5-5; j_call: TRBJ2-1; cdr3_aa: CASTPLAGVYNEQFF; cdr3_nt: TGTGCCAGCACCCCCCTGGCGGGGGTTTACAATGAGCAGTTCTTC
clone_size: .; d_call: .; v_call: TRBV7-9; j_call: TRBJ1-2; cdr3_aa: CASSLPTGPYGYTF; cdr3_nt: TGTGCCAGCAGCTTACCGACAGGACCTTATGGCTACACCTTC
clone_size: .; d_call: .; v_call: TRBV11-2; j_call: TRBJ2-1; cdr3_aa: CASSLDRLANEQFF; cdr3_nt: TGTGCCAGCAGCTTAGACCGGCTGGCTAATGAGCAGTTCTTC
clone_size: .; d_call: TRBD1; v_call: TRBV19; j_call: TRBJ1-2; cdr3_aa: CASTGQGDGYTF; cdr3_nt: TGTGCCAGTACCGGACAGGGCGATGGCTACACCTTC
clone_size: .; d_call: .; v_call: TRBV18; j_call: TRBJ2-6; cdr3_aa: CASSQTSSGANVLTF; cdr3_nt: TGTGCCAGCTCCCAAACTAGTTCTGGGGCCAACGTCCTGACTTTC
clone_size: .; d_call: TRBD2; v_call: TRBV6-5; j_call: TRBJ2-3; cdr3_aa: CASSWTSGGTDTQYF; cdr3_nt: TGTGCCAGCAGCTGGACTAGCGGGGGCACAGATACGCAGTATTTT
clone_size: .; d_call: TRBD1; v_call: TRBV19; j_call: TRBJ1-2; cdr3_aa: CASVDRGSYGYTF; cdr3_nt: TGTGCCAGTGTGGACAGGGGATCCTATGGCTACACCTTC
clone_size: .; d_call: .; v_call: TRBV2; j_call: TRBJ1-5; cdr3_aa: CASNQGMNQPQHF; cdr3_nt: TGTGCCAGCAATCAGGGGATGAATCAGCCCCAGCATTTT
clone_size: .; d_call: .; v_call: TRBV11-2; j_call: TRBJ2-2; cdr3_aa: CASSLVQGTNTGELFF; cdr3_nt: TGTGCCAGCAGCTTAGTCCAGGGCACGAACACCGGGGAGCTGTTTTTT
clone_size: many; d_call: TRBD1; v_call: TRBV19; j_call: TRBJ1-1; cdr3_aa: CASSLDRGGTEAFF; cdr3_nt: TGTGCCAGTAGTCTGGACAGGGGAGGCACTGAAGCTTTCTTT
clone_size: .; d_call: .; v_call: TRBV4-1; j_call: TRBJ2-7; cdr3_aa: CASSQEEVIAGPYEQYF; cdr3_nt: TGCGCCAGCAGCCAAGAAGAAGTTATCGCAGGCCCCTACGAGCAGTACTTC
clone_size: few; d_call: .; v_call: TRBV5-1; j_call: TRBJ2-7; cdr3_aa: CASSLGPGSYEQYF; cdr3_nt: TGCGCCAGCAGCTTGGGGCCGGGGTCCTACGAGCAGTACTTC